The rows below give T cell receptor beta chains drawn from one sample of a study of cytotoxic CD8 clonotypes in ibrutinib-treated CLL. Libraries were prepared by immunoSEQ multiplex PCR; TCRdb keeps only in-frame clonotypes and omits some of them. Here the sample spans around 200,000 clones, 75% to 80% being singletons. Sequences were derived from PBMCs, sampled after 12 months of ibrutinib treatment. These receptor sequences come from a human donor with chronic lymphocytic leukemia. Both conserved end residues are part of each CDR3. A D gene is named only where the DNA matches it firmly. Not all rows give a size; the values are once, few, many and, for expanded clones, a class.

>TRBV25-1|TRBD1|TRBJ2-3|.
CASDSGTGGVTDTQYF
TGTGCCAGCGATTCCGGGACAGGGGGCGTCACAGATACGCAGTATTTT
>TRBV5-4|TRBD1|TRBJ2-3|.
CASSLTTGGGTDTQYF
TGTGCCAGCAGCCTTACCACAGGGGGCGGCACAGATACGCAGTATTTT
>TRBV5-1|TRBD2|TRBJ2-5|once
CASSAGLAGGQETQYF
TGCGCCAGCAGCGCCGGACTAGCGGGAGGCCAAGAGACCCAGTACTTC
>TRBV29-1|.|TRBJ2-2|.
CSARIRGTGELFF
TGCAGCGCGAGGATCAGGGGTACCGGGGAGCTGTTTTTT
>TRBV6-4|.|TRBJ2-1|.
CASSDSRGMSSYNEQFF
TGTGCCAGCAGTGACTCGAGAGGGATGAGCTCCTACAATGAGCAGTTCTTC
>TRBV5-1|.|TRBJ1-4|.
CASSTSHTTNEKLFF
TGCGCCAGCAGCACATCCCATACGACTAATGAAAAACTGTTTTTT
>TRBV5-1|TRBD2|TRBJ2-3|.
CASRSWLAGGPEGDTQYF
TGCGCCAGCAGGAGTTGGCTAGCGGGAGGGCCTGAGGGAGATACGCAGTATTTT
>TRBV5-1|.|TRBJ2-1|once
CASSTGGWALGSNEQFF
TGCGCCAGCAGCACCGGAGGTTGGGCCCTGGGTAGCAATGAGCAGTTCTTC
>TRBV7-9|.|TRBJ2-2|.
CASSSLEGGTGELFF
TGTGCCAGCAGCTCCCTTGAGGGGGGCACCGGGGAGCTGTTTTTT
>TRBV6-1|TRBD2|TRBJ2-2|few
CASTLAGGGAGELFF
TGTGCCAGCACACTAGCGGGAGGAGGCGCCGGGGAGCTGTTTTTT
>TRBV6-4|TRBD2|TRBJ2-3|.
CASSASGGATDTQYF
TGTGCCAGCAGCGCGAGCGGGGGGGCAACAGATACGCAGTATTTT
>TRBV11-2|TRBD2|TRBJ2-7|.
CASSPGGVQGQYF
TGTGCCAGCAGCCCCGGGGGGGTGCAGGGGCAGTACTTC
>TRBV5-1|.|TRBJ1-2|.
CASSLVSPGVSGGYTF
TGCGCCAGCAGCTTGGTATCGCCAGGGGTGAGCGGAGGCTACACCTTC
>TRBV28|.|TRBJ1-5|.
CASSAGTYSNQPQHF
TGTGCCAGCAGTGCAGGAACTTATAGCAATCAGCCCCAGCATTTT
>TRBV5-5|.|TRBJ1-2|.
CASSSRVAGADGYTF
TGTGCCAGCAGCTCAAGGGTGGCAGGGGCCGATGGCTACACCTTC
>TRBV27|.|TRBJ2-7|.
CASAERSYEQYF
TGTGCCAGCGCCGAAAGATCCTACGAGCAGTACTTC
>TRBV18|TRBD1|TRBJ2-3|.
CASSPGTDTDTQYF
TGTGCCAGCTCACCCGGGACAGACACAGATACGCAGTATTTT
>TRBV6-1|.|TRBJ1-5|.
CASSEQGGSNQPQHF
TGTGCCAGCAGTGAACAGGGAGGGAGCAATCAGCCCCAGCATTTT
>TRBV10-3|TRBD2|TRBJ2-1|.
CAISELSSGSYNEQFF
TGTGCCATCAGTGAACTTTCTAGCGGGTCGTACAATGAGCAGTTCTTC
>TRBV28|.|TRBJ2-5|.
CASLGALLGTQYF
TGTGCCAGCCTCGGGGCGCTTCTTGGGACCCAGTACTTC
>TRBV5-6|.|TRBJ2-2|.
CASSWLQGTGELFF
TGTGCCAGCAGCTGGCTACAGGGTACCGGGGAGCTGTTTTTT
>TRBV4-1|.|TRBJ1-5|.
CASSQVSRNQPQHF
TGCGCCAGCAGCCAAGTATCGCGCAATCAGCCCCAGCATTTT
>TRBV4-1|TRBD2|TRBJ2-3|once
CASSLPHSERGGRPYTDTQYF
TGCGCCAGCAGCCTGCCCCACTCTGAGCGGGGGGGCCGTCCGTACACAGATACGCAGTATTTT
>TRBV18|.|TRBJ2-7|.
CASSPPSGDPVQYF
TGTGCCAGCTCACCACCGTCCGGGGACCCGGTGCAGTACTTC
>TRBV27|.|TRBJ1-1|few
CASSFQGPLGLGAFF
TGTGCCAGCAGTTTCCAGGGACCCCTTGGACTGGGAGCTTTCTTT
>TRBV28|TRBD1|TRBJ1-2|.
CASSLWGQGTYGYTF
TGTGCCAGCAGTTTATGGGGACAGGGGACCTATGGCTACACCTTC
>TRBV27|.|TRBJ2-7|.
CASSLEAVGGYEQYF
TGTGCCAGCAGTTTAGAAGCCGTGGGGGGCTACGAGCAGTACTTC
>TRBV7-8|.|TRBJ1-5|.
CASSLGWGQPQHF
TGTGCCAGCAGCTTAGGGTGGGGTCAGCCCCAGCATTTT
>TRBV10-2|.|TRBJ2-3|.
CASSDPNLNPDTQYF
TGCGCCAGCAGTGACCCCAACCTAAACCCAGATACGCAGTATTTT